Detailed here is one TCR beta chain. Its cognate antigen is unknown. The CDR3 runs 14 residues. CD8+ T cell subsets were each sorted in triplicate, 250,000 to 300,000 cells apiece. Cells that were CD45RO-CCR7+CD27+CD95- constituted naive CD8+ T cells. This specimen comes from a study of CXCR3-negative and CXCR3-positive naive CD8 T cells. Findings and caveats of the study: Cryopreserved cells showed partially decreased CXCR3 expression, and most assays used fresh PBMCs. Relative to memory CD8+ cells, whose diversity was much lower, both naive subsets had comparably high diversity.

TRB cDNA was prepared as libraries by UMI-labeled 5' RACE. TCRdb re-called the 5' RACE reads and shows each CDR3 protein once, DNA omitted. Its table records about 80,000 distinct CDR3 sequences. The sequenced sample was naive CXCR3- CD8+ T cells from blood. Specified subset: CD45RO-CCR7+CD27+CD95- naive CD8+ T cells lacking CXCR3 (TNR3-). This sequence originates from a human donor in good health. Some clones in this sample may be carry-over from other donors' samples. The chain links TRBV12-3 or TRBV12-4 to TRBJ1-2; TCRdb proposes TRBD1, but this gene call is untestable without DNA. This chain's CDR3 is CASSLLHPCHGYTF.